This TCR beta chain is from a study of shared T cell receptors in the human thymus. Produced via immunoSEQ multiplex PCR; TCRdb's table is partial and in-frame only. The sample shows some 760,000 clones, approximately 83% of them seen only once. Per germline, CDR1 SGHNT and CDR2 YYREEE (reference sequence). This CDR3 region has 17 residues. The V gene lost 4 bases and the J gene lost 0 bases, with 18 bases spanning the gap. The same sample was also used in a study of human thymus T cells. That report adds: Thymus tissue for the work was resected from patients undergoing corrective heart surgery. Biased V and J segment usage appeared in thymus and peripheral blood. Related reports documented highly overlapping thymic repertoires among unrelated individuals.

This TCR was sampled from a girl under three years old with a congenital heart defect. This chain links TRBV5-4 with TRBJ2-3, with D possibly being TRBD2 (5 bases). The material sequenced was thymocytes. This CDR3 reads CASSPMRTEGSTDTQYF. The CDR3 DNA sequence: TGTGCCAGCAGCCCAATGAGGACCGAGGGAAGCACAGATACGCAGTATTTT.